This is a list of T cell receptor beta chains from one sample in a study of blood T cell repertoires in COVID-19. Produced via immunoSEQ multiplex PCR; TCRdb's table is partial and in-frame only. The repertoire includes roughly 180,000 clones, 65% to 85% of them detected once, and about 3.5% sits in the top ten. The sample taken for sequencing was PBMCs or T cells enriched from blood (not recorded which). These receptors were taken from a woman between 45 and 65 years old in a cohort exposed to, infected with or recovered from COVID-19 (not recorded which). Each CDR3 is given with its conserved first and last residue. The D gene is left open where the match is weak. A row's size may be missing; if present it is once, few, many or a size class.

v_call	cdr3_length	j_call	d_call	clone_size	cdr3_aa	cdr3_nt
TRBV6-1	13	TRBJ1-3	.	.	CASSEQGRNTIYF	TGTGCCAGCAGTGAACAGGGTAGAAACACCATATATTTT
TRBV14	16	TRBJ1-4	.	few	CASSRLEGATNEKLFF	TGTGCCAGCAGCCGTCTAGAGGGGGCAACTAATGAAAAACTGTTTTTT
TRBV18	14	TRBJ2-5	.	.	CASSQAPIQETQYF	TGTGCCAGCTCACAAGCCCCGATCCAAGAGACCCAGTACTTC
TRBV27	15	TRBJ2-2	.	once	CASSLGTVNTGELFF	TGTGCCAGCAGTTTAGGGACTGTGAACACCGGGGAGCTGTTTTTT
TRBV30	13	TRBJ1-2	.	.	CAWRMGGNDGYTF	TGTGCCTGGAGGATGGGGGGTAACGATGGCTACACCTTC
TRBV28	12	TRBJ1-4	TRBD1	.	CASRTGGEKLFF	TGTGCCAGCAGGACAGGGGGTGAAAAACTGTTTTTT
TRBV9	15	TRBJ2-1	.	once	CASSVLASEDNEQFF	TGTGCCAGCAGCGTATTAGCTAGTGAGGATAATGAGCAGTTCTTC
TRBV12-3/TRBV12-4	13	TRBJ2-7	.	.	CASTNQGVREQYF	TGTGCCAGCACCAACCAAGGGGTCCGCGAGCAGTACTTC
TRBV10-1	17	TRBJ2-1	TRBD2	few	CASSESSGTSGYNEQFF	TGCGCCAGCAGTGAGTCGTCCGGGACTAGCGGGTACAATGAGCAGTTCTTC
TRBV2	14	TRBJ2-2	TRBD1	.	CASSDRAFTGELFF	TGTGCCAGCAGCGACAGGGCCTTCACCGGGGAGCTGTTTTTT
TRBV2	15	TRBJ2-1	TRBD2	.	CASSVTSGTFNEQFF	TGTGCCAGCAGTGTGACTAGCGGGACTTTCAATGAGCAGTTCTTC
TRBV30	13	TRBJ1-1	.	.	CASNRDGNSEAFF	TGTGCCTCCAACAGGGACGGGAACTCTGAAGCTTTCTTT
TRBV11-1	15	TRBJ1-4	TRBD1	.	CASSFSSQGEEKLFF	TGTGCCAGCAGCTTCTCATCTCAGGGGGAGGAAAAACTGTTTTTT
TRBV29-1	12	TRBJ1-5	.	once	CSGAEEAQPQHF	TGCAGCGGCGCAGAGGAGGCCCAGCCCCAGCATTTT
TRBV27	16	TRBJ2-5	.	.	CASSLSRAPIQETQYF	TGTGCCAGCAGTTTATCCCGCGCTCCGATACAAGAGACCCAGTACTTC
TRBV6-5	15	TRBJ2-7	.	.	CASSYGGNPFREQYF	TGTGCCAGCAGTTACGGGGGGAATCCCTTCCGCGAGCAGTACTTC
TRBV19	18	TRBJ2-5	TRBD2	many	CASSRPAGVAGGRETQYF	TGTGCCAGTAGCCGACCCGCAGGAGTAGCGGGAGGGCGGGAGACCCAGTACTTC
TRBV2	14	TRBJ2-3	TRBD2	.	CASSGLAGTDTQYF	TGTGCCAGCAGTGGTCTAGCGGGCACAGATACGCAGTATTTT
TRBV24-1	15	TRBJ2-5	TRBD1	.	CATSDLVGTGETQYF	TGTGCCACCAGTGATTTGGTTGGGACAGGGGAGACCCAGTACTTC
TRBV12-3/TRBV12-4	11	TRBJ2-5	.	.	CASSSKKTQYF	TGTGCCAGCAGTTCTAAAAAGACCCAGTACTTC
TRBV10-1	16	TRBJ2-7	.	few	CASSESSRWYLYEQYF	TGCGCCAGCAGTGAGTCGAGCAGGTGGTACCTCTACGAGCAGTACTTC
TRBV29-1	11	TRBJ1-2	.	.	CSSVGGQGYTF	TGCAGCTCGGTCGGGGGTCAGGGCTACACCTTC
TRBV20-1	16	TRBJ2-2	.	.	CSASRGRQSNTGELFF	TGCAGTGCTAGTAGAGGGCGGCAATCGAACACCGGGGAGCTGTTTTTT
TRBV28	13	TRBJ1-5	.	.	CASRGTLNQPQHF	TGTGCCAGCCGCGGGACCCTTAATCAGCCCCAGCATTTT
TRBV5-6	15	TRBJ1-5	TRBD1	.	CASSLGTGGGQPQHF	TGTGCCAGCAGCTTGGGGACAGGGGGCGGTCAGCCCCAGCATTTT
TRBV7-6	14	TRBJ1-4	TRBD1	.	CASSGTGVGEKLFF	TGTGCCAGCAGCGGTACAGGGGTCGGTGAAAAACTGTTTTTT
TRBV4-3	19	TRBJ2-3	TRBD1	.	CASSPGRGRGLIGTDTQYF	TGCGCCAGCAGCCCAGGAAGGGGCAGGGGGCTAATCGGCACAGATACGCAGTATTTT
TRBV2	14	TRBJ1-1	TRBD1	.	CASKRQGPNTEAFF	TGTGCCAGCAAAAGACAGGGGCCGAACACTGAAGCTTTCTTT
TRBV7-3	11	TRBJ1-1	.	.	CAWGGNTEAFF	TGTGCCTGGGGGGGGAACACTGAAGCTTTCTTT
TRBV14	14	TRBJ2-7	.	few	CASSQVTSIDEQYF	TGTGCCAGCAGCCAAGTGACTAGTATCGACGAGCAGTACTTC
TRBV5-1	15	TRBJ2-1	.	.	CASSQRGQTSNEQFF	TGCGCCAGCAGTCAACGAGGTCAGACTTCCAATGAGCAGTTCTTC
TRBV28	17	TRBJ2-1	TRBD1	.	CASSDQGAPSSYNEQFF	TGTGCCAGCAGTGATCAGGGGGCGCCGAGCTCCTACAATGAGCAGTTCTTC
TRBV28	15	TRBJ1-1	.	.	CASSPPRQRNTEAFF	TGTGCCAGCAGTCCTCCAAGACAGAGGAACACTGAAGCTTTCTTT
TRBV7-2	15	TRBJ2-3	TRBD2	.	CASTPRTGGLNTQYF	TGTGCCAGCACCCCTAGAACGGGGGGGTTAAATACGCAGTATTTT
TRBV3-1/TRBV3-2	15	TRBJ1-1	TRBD1	.	CASSRGGTGRPEAFF	TGTGCCAGCAGCCGAGGGGGGACAGGGCGACCTGAAGCTTTCTTT